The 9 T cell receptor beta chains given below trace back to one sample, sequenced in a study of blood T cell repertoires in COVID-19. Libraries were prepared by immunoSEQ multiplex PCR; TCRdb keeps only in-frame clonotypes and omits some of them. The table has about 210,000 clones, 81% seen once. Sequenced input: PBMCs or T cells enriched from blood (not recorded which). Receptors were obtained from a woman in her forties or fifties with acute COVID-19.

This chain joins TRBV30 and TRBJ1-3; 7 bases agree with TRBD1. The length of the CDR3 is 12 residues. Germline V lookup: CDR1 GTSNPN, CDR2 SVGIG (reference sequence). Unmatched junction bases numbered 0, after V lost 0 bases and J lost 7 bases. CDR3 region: CAWSVGGNTIYF. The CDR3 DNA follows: TGTGCCTGGAGTGTAGGGGGCAACACCATATATTTT. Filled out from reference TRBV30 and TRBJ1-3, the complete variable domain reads SQTIHQWPATLVQPVGSPLSLECTVEGTSNPNLYWYRQAAGRGLQLLFYSVGIGQISSEVPQNLSASRPQDRQFILSSKKLLLSDSGFYLCAWSVGGNTIYFGEGSWLTVV.

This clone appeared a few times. CDR3 nucleotides: TGCAGCGTTGAGGGACAGGGGGGGTATGGCTACACCTTC. Translating it yields CSVEGQGGYGYTF. V usage is TRBV29-1 and J usage is TRBJ1-2; 11 nucleotides line up with TRBD1. Germline CDR1 is SQVTM and CDR2 is ANQGSEA. With 3 bases clipped from V and 5 bases from J, the junction kept 2 bases outside the gene matches. The CDR3 is 13 amino acids. Based on the CDR3 plus reference TRBV29-1 and TRBJ1-2, the full variable domain is SAVISQKPSRDICQRGTSLTIQCQVDSQVTMMFWYRQQPGQSLTLIATANQGSEATYESGFVIDKFPISRPNLTFSTLTVSNMSPEDSSIYLCSVEGQGGYGYTFGSGTRLTVV.

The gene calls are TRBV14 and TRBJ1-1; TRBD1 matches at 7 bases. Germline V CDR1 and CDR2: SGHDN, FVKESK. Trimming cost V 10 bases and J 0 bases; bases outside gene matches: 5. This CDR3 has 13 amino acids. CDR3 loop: CATRQGMNTEAFF. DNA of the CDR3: TGTGCCACCAGACAGGGAATGAACACTGAAGCTTTCTTT. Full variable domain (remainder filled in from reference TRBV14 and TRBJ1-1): EAGVTQFPSHSVIEKGQTVTLRCDPISGHDNLYWYRRVMGKEIKFLLHFVKESKQDESGMPNNRFLAERTGGTYSTLKVQPAELEDSGVYFCATRQGMNTEAFFGQGTRLTVV.

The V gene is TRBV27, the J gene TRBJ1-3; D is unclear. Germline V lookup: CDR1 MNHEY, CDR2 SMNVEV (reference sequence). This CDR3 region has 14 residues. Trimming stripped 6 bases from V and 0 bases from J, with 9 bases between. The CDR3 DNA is TGTGCCAGCAGATCGGGTTACTCTGGAAACACCATATATTTT. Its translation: CASRSGYSGNTIYF.

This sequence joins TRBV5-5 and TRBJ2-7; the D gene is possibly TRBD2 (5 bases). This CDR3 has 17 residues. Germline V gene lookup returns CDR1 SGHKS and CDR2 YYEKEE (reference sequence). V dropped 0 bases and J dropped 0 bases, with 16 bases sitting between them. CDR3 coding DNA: TGTGCCAGCAGCTTGGGGCTCAGGAGGACCTTCTCCTACGAGCAGTACTTC. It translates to CASSLGLRRTFSYEQYF. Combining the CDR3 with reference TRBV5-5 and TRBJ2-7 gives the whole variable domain DAGVTQSPTHLIKTRGQQVTLRCSPISGHKSVSWYQQVLGQGPQFIFQYYEKEERGRGNFPDRFSARQFPNYSSELNVNALLLGDSALYLCASSLGLRRTFSYEQYFGPGTRLTVT.

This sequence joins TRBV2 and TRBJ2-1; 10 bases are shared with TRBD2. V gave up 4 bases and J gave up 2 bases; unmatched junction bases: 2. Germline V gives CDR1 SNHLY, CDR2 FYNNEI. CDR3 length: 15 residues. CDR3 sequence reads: CASSASGGAYNEQFF. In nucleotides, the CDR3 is TGTGCCAGCAGTGCCAGCGGGGGGGCCTACAATGAGCAGTTCTTC.

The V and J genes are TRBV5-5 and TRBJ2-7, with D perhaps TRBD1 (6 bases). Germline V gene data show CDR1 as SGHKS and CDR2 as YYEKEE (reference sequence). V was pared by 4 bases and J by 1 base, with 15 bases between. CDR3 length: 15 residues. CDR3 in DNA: TGTGCCAGCAGCGCCCGGGACACAGAATCCTACGAGCAGTACTTC. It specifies CASSARDTESYEQYF.

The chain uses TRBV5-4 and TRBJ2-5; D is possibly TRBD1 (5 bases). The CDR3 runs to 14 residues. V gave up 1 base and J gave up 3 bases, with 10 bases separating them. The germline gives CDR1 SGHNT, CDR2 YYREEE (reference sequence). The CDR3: CASSLFTGKETQYF. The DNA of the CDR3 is TGTGCCAGCAGCTTGTTTACAGGAAAAGAGACCCAGTACTTC. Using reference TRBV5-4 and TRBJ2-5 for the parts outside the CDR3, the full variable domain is ETGVTQSPTHLIKTRGQQVTLRCSSQSGHNTVSWYQQALGQGPQFIFQYYREEENGRGNFPPRFSGLQFPNYSSELNVNALELDDSALYLCASSLFTGKETQYFGPGTRLLVL.

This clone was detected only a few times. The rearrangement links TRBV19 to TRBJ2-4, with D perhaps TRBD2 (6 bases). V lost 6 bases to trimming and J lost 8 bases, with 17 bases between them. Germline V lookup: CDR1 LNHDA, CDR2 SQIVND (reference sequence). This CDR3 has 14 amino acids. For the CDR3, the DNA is TGTGCCAGTAGCGGCGGGACCAGTATGGACATTCAGTACTTC. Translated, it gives CASSGGTSMDIQYF.